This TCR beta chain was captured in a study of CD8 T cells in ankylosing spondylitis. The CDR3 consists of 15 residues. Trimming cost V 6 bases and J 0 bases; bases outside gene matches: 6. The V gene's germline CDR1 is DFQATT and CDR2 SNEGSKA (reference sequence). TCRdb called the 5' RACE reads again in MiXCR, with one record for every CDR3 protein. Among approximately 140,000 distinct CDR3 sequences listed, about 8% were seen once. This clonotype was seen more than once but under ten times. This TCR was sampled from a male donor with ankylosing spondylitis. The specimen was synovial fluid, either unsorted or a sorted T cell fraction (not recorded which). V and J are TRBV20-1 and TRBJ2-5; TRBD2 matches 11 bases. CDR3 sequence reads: CSADSSGGYQETQYF. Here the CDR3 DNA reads TGCAGTGCCGACTCTAGCGGGGGGTACCAAGAGACCCAGTACTTC.